What follows is one TCR beta chain and its context. Its antigen remains unidentified. Focal radiation and CTLA-4 blockade (ipilimumab) were tested in chemo-refractory metastatic non-small-cell lung cancer patients. Sequencing was performed with immunoSEQ multiplex PCR; in TCRdb, only in-frame clones are kept and a portion is missing. The sample has roughly 110,000 clones, over 75% seen once; the top ten hold approximately 2.5%. The data derive from a study of radiotherapy plus CTLA-4 blockade in lung cancer. Study overall: Objective responses occurred in roughly 20% of patients; about 32% had disease control.

This CDR3 is 17 amino acids long. Germline lookup yields CDR1 MDHEN and CDR2 SYDVKM. V was clipped by 8 bases and J by 0 bases; unmatched bases: 8. Study outcomes and limitations: After radiotherapy and ipilimumab, tumor-derived clones expanded in peripheral blood.

The sample consisted of peripheral blood, taken from a patient treated with radiotherapy plus ipilimumab. The receptor's source is a human donor with non-small cell lung cancer that progressed on radiotherapy plus ipilimumab. Some clones in this sample may be carry-over from other donors' samples. The rearrangement joins TRBV28 to TRBJ2-1; 12 nucleotides agree with TRBD2. CDR3 DNA: TGTGCCAGCGCTAGGACTAGCGGGGTGAGCTCCTACAATGAGCAGTTCTTC. Its protein is CASARTSGVSSYNEQFF.